The 14 T cell receptor beta chains presented below share a single source sample, sequenced in a study of T-cell memory formation after mild COVID-19. TCRdb redid the calling of the 5' RACE reads with MiXCR, one entry per CDR3 protein. The sample yields roughly 250,000 distinct CDR3 sequences, 16% seen once. Sequencing input: PBMCs or a T cell subset sorted from them (not recorded which). The receptors here all came from a man aged 18 to 29 who had mild COVID-19 (a few samples of this study predate the infection). Cell type and time point are not known.

The gene calls are TRBV6-2 or TRBV6-3 and TRBJ1-1, with D perhaps matching TRBD1 (5 bases). V lost 2 bases and J 5 bases, leaving 9 bases between the germline ends. The germline V gene has CDR1 MNHEY and CDR2 SVGEGT. The CDR3 sequence is 13 residues long. The chain's CDR3 is CASSYRGWTEAFF. CDR3 nucleotides: TGTGCCAGCAGTTACAGGGGATGGACTGAAGCTTTCTTT.

This clonotype was detected only a few times. The J gene is TRBJ2-7, the V gene TRBV5-1, with a tentative D call TRBD2 (6 bases). Germline values: CDR1 SGHRS, CDR2 YFSETQ. The CDR3 covers 14 residues. The V and J ends lost 0 bases and 7 bases respectively, with 14 bases between them. CDR3 sequence: CASSLVLGAGEQYF. The CDR3 bases are TGCGCCAGCAGCTTGGTTCTAGGGGCGGGGGAGCAGTACTTC. Filled out from reference TRBV5-1 and TRBJ2-7, the complete variable domain reads KAGVTQTPRYLIKTRGQQVTLSCSPISGHRSVSWYQQTPGQGLQFLFEYFSETQRNKGNFPGRFSGRQFSNSRSEMNVSTLELGDSALYLCASSLVLGAGEQYFGPGTRLTVT.

In this sample, this clonotype turned up a few times. This chain uses TRBV5-1 with TRBJ1-5; D ambiguous. The V end lost 4 bases, the J end lost 2 bases, and 10 bases lay between the germline ends. The CDR3 sequence is 14 residues long. Germline loops: CDR1 SGHRS, CDR2 YFSETQ. This chain's CDR3 is CASSPTPGNQPQHF. The CDR3 coding sequence is TGCGCCAGCAGCCCCACCCCGGGCAATCAGCCCCAGCATTTT. The full variable domain, in which reference TRBV5-1 and TRBJ1-5 provide the parts outside the CDR3, is KAGVTQTPRYLIKTRGQQVTLSCSPISGHRSVSWYQQTPGQGLQFLFEYFSETQRNKGNFPGRFSGRQFSNSRSEMNVSTLELGDSALYLCASSPTPGNQPQHFGDGTRLSIL.

The chain carries TRBV20-1 and TRBJ2-3; maybe TRBD1 (5 bases). V was clipped by 3 bases and J by 0 bases, with 10 bases between them. The CDR3 sequence is 14 residues long. The germline V gene encodes CDR1 DFQATT and CDR2 SNEGSKA (reference sequence). This CDR3 is CSASFQGSTDTQYF. CDR3 in DNA: TGCAGTGCTAGTTTCCAGGGTAGCACAGATACGCAGTATTTT.

V is TRBV28 and J is TRBJ2-3, with 7 bases identical to TRBD2. The germline gives CDR1 MDHEN, CDR2 SYDVKM. This CDR3 region has 15 residues. The J segment lost 4 bases and the V segment lost 3 bases, leaving 7 bases of the junction unmatched. CDR3 DNA sequence: TGTGCCAGCAGTTTCAGGGAGGGAAGGTCAGATACGCAGTATTTT. Residues: CASSFREGRSDTQYF.

This chain connects TRBV11-2 to TRBJ2-7, with 8 bases fitting TRBD1. The length of the CDR3 is 15 residues. Looked up from germline, CDR1 is SGHAT and CDR2 is FQNNGV. V lost 7 bases to trimming and J lost 3 bases; unmatched junction nucleotides: 11. The CDR3 sequence is CASTSFRDRNYEQYF. DNA of the CDR3: TGTGCCAGCACCTCCTTCCGGGACAGGAACTACGAGCAGTACTTC.

A few counts support this clonotype. The CDR3 coding sequence is TGTGCCAGCAGCGCTGATCGTTTGGGCGAGCAGTACGTC. Protein sequence: CASSADRLGEQYV. The chain employs TRBV6-5 and TRBJ2-7, with D hard to call. Germline V gene sequence: CDR1 MNHEY, CDR2 SVGAGI. Trimming took 6 bases from V and 6 from J, leaving 15 bases between them. This CDR3 comprises 13 residues.

The chain joins TRBV5-1 to TRBJ2-3, with D hard to call. This CDR3 comprises 13 residues. Between the trimmed V and J ends, which lost 1 base and 6 bases, there was a span of 9 bases. Germline CDR1 SGHRS, CDR2 YFSETQ. The CDR3 coding sequence is TGCGCCAGCAGCTTGTTCTCGTCCGATACGCAGTATTTT. It is translated as CASSLFSSDTQYF.

For this clonotype: With a much larger clone just one base away, this may be a read error. The CDR3 sequence is CASSPAMGVPYEAFF. CDR3 bases: TGCGCCAGCAGCCCCGCAATGGGCGTTCCGTATGAAGCTTTCTTT. The chain links TRBV5-1 to TRBJ1-1; D uncertain. CDR3 size: 15 residues. Germline assignment: CDR1 SGHRS and CDR2 YFSETQ. V lost 4 bases and J lost 7, with 20 bases in between.

The table lists this clonotype with many counts. V gene TRBV5-1 combines with J gene TRBJ1-6; 7 bases are a match to TRBD1. CDR1 is SGHRS and CDR2 is YFSETQ in the germline V gene. This CDR3 comprises 14 residues. The junction had 4 bases not matched to a gene; V was cut back by 3 bases and J by 7 bases. The chain's CDR3 is CASSSQTGNSPLHF. CDR3 DNA sequence: TGCGCCAGCAGCTCCCAGACAGGGAATTCACCCCTCCACTTT.

The chain uses TRBV6-5 and TRBJ2-3; D gene unclear. This CDR3 has 12 amino acids. Germline CDR1 and CDR2: MNHEY and SVGAGI. V was cut by 2 bases and J by 6 bases, with 6 bases left in between. The CDR3 nucleotides are TGTGCCAGCAGTTACAACGGTGATACGCAGTATTTT. Amino acids: CASSYNGDTQYF.

This chain links TRBV20-1 with TRBJ2-7; a possible D gene is TRBD2 (6 bases). The germline CDR1 and CDR2 sequences are DFQATT and SNEGSKA (reference sequence). V lost 3 bases to trimming and J lost 6 bases, with 15 bases between them. The CDR3 is 13 amino acids. CDR3 DNA: TGCAGTGCTAGTTCCGGGACTCCCCGCGAGCAGTACGTC. This sequence encodes CSASSGTPREQYV.

J is TRBJ2-7 and V is TRBV30; D unclear. This CDR3 spans 12 amino acids. The germline V gene has CDR1 GTSNPN and CDR2 SVGIG (reference sequence). With 0 bases removed from V and 6 bases from J, the gap between germline ends came to 9 bases. In DNA, the CDR3 is TGTGCCTGGAGTGTACGATGGGCCGAGCAGTACTTC. Residues: CAWSVRWAEQYF.

A few counts support this clonotype. The chain joins TRBV18 to TRBJ2-7; maybe TRBD1 (5 bases). The length of the CDR3 is 14 residues. With 6 bases removed from V and 4 bases from J, the gap between germline ends came to 16 bases. Germline V gene sequence: CDR1 KGHSH, CDR2 LQKENI. The CDR3 loop is CASSQWGNRYEQYV. DNA of the CDR3: TGTGCCAGCTCTCAGTGGGGCAACAGGTACGAGCAGTACGTC.